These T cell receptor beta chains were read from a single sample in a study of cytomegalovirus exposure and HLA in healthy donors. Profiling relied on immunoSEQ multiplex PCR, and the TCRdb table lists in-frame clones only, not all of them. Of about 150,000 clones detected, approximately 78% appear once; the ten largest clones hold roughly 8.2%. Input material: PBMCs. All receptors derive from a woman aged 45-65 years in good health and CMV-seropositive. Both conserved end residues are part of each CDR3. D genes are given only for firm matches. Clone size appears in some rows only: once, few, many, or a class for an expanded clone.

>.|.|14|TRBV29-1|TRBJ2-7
CSVAPTGSSYEQYF
TGCAGCGTTGCCCCCACAGGGAGCTCCTACGAGCAGTACTTC
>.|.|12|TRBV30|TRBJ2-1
CACRGFYNEQFF
TGTGCCTGCAGGGGATTCTACAATGAGCAGTTCTTC
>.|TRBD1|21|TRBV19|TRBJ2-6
CASSIWGGTGERLQGANGLTF
TGTGCCAGTAGTATATGGGGTGGGACAGGGGAGCGACTTCAAGGGGCCAACGGCCTGACTTTC
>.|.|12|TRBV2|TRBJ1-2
CASIGGRSGYTF
TGTGCCAGCATCGGGGGAAGATCTGGCTACACCTTC
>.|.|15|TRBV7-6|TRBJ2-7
CASSLSAGSSYEQYF
TGTGCCAGCAGCCTCTCGGCGGGGAGCTCCTACGAGCAGTACTTC
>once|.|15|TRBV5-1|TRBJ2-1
CASSLGEAYGNEQFF
TGCGCCAGCAGCTTGGGCGAGGCCTACGGGAATGAGCAGTTCTTC
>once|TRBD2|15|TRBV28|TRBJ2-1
CASSPRLAGVNEQFF
TGTGCCAGCAGTCCGAGGCTAGCGGGAGTTAATGAGCAGTTCTTC
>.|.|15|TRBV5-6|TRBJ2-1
CASSLVNTGIGEQFF
TGTGCCAGCAGCTTGGTAAACACAGGTATCGGTGAGCAGTTCTTC
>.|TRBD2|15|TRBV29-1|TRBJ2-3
CSVAGLAGHTDTQYF
TGCAGCGTTGCAGGACTAGCGGGACACACAGATACGCAGTATTTT
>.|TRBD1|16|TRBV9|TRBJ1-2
CASSPSGGGAGYGYTF
TGTGCCAGCTCCCCGAGTGGAGGGGGCGCCGGCTATGGCTACACCTTC
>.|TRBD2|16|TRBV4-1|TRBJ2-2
CASSLGLAENTGELFF
TGCGCCAGCAGCCTGGGACTAGCGGAAAACACCGGGGAGCTGTTTTTT
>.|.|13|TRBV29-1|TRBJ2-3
CSVARDSTDTQYF
TGCAGCGTGGCCCGGGATAGCACAGATACGCAGTATTTT
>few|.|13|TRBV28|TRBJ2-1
CASRPTIADEQFF
TGTGCCAGCAGGCCTACTATAGCCGATGAGCAGTTCTTC
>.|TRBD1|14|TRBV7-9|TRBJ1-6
CASSSTGANSPLHF
TGTGCCAGCAGCTCGACAGGGGCCAATTCACCCCTCCACTTT
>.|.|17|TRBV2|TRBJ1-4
CASTKDRLRGGVEKLFF
TGTGCCAGCACCAAAGACAGGCTAAGGGGCGGCGTCGAAAAACTGTTTTTT